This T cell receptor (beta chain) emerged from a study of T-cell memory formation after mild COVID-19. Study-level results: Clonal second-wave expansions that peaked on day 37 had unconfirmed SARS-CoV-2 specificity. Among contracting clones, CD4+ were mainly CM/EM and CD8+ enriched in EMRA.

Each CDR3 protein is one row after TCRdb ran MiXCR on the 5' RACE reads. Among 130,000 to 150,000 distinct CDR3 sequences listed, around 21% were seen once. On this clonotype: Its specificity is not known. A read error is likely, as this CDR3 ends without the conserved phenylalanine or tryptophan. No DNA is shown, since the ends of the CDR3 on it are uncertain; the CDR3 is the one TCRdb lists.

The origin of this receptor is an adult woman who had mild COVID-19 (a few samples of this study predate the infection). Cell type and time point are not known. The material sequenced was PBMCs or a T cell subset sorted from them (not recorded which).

CDR3 loop: CASSLPPSSV. This chain links TRBV7-9 with TRBJ2-1; the table's D call, TRBD1, was not checked against the DNA. The CDR3 spans 10 residues, counting both ends. Germline V gives CDR1 SEHNR, CDR2 FQNEAQ (reference sequence).